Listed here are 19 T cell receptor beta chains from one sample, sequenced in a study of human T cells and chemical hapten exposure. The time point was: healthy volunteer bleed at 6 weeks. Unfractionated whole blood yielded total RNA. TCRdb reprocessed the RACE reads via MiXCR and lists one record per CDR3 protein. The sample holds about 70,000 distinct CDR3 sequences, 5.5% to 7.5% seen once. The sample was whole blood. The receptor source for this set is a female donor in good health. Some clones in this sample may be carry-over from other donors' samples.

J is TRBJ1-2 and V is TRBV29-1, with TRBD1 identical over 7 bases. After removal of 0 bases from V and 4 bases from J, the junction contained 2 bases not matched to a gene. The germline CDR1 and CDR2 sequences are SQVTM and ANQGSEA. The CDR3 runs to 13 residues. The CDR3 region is CSVEEQGSYGYTF. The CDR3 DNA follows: TGCAGCGTTGAAGAACAGGGGAGCTATGGCTACACCTTC.

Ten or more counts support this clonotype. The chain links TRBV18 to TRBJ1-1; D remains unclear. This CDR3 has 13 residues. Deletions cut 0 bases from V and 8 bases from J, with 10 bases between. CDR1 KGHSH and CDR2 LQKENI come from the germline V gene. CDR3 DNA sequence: TGTGCCAGCTCACCACCGTCGAGGGCCGAAGCTTTCTTT. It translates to CASSPPSRAEAFF.

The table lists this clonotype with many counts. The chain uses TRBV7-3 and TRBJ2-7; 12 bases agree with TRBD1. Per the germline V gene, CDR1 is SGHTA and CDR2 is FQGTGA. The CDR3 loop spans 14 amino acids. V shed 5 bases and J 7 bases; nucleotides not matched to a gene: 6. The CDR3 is CASSPGQGAVEQYF. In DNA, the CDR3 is TGTGCCAGCAGCCCGGGACAGGGGGCTGTTGAGCAGTACTTC.

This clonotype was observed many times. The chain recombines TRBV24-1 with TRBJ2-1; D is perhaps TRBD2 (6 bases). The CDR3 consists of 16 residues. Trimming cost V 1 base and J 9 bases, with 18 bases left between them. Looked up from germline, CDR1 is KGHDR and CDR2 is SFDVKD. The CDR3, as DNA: TGTGCCACCAGTGATTTAGGGCTAGCGAGCGGAGGTGAGCAGTTCTTC. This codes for CATSDLGLASGGEQFF.

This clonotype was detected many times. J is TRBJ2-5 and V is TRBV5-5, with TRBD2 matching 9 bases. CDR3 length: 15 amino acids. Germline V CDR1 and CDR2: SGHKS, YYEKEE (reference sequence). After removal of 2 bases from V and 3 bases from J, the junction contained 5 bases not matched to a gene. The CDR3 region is CASSLLAGEEETQYF. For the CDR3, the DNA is TGTGCCAGCAGCTTATTAGCGGGAGAGGAAGAGACCCAGTACTTC.

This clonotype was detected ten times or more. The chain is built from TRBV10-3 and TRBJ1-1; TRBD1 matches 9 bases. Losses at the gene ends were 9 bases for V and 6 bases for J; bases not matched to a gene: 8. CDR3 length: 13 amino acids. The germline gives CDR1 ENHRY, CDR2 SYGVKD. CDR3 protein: CAINTGGLSEAFF. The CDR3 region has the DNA TGTGCCATTAATACAGGGGGCTTATCTGAAGCTTTCTTT.

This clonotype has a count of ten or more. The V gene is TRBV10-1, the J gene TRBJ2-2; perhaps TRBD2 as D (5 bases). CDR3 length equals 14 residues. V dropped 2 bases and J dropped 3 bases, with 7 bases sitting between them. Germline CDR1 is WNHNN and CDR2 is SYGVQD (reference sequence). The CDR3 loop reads CASSESSDTGELFF. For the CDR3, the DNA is TGCGCCAGCAGTGAGAGTAGCGACACCGGGGAGCTGTTTTTT.

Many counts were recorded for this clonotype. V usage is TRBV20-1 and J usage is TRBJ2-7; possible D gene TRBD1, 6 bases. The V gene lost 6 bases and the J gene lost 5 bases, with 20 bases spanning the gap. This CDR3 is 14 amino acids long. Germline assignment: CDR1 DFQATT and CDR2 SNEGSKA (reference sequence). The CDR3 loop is CSALRTGKGDEQYF. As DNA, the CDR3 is TGCAGTGCACTCCGGACGGGGAAGGGGGACGAGCAGTACTTC.

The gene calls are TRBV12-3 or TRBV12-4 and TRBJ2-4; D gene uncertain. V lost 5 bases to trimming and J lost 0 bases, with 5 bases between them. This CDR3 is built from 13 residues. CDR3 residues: CASSQLAKNIQYF. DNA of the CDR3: TGTGCCAGCAGTCAACTAGCCAAAAACATTCAGTACTTC.

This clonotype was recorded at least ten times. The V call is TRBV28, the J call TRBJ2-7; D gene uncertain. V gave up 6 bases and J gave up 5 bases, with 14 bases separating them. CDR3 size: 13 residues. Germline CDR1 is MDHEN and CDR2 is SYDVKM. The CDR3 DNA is TGTGCCAGCAGGCTAGACCTGGGCAACGAGCAGTACTTC. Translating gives CASRLDLGNEQYF.

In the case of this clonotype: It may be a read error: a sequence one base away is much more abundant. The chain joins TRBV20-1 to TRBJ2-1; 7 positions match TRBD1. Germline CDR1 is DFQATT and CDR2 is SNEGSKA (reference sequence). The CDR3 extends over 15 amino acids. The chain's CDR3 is CSASTPGQQDNKQFF. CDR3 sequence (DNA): TGCAGTGCTAGTACCCCGGGACAGCAAGACAATAAGCAGTTCTTC.

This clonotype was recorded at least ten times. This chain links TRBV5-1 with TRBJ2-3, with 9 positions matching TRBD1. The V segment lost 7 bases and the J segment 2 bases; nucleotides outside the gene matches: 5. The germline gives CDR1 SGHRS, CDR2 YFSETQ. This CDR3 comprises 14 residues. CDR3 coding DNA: TGCGCCAGCTGGGGACAGGGCTCCACAGATACGCAGTATTTT. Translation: CASWGQGSTDTQYF.

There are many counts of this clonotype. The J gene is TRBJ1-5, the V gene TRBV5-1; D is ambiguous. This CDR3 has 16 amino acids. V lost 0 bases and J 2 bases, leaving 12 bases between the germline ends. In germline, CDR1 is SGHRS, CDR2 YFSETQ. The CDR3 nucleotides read TGCGCCAGCAGCTTGGTACCCTCCGAGGGCAATCAGCCCCAGCATTTT. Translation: CASSLVPSEGNQPQHF.

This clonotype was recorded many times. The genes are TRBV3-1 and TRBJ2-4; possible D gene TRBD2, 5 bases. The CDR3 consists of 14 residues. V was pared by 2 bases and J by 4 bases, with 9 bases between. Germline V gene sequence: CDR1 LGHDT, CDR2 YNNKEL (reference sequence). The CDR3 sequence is CASSQTGIKNIQYF. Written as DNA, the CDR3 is TGTGCCAGCAGCCAAACGGGGATAAAAAACATTCAGTACTTC.

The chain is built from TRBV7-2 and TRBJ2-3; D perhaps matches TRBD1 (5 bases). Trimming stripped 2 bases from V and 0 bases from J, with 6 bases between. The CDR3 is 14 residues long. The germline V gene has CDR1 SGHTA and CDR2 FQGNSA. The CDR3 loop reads CASSLRGSTDTQYF. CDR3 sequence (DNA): TGTGCCAGCAGCTTAAGGGGAAGCACAGATACGCAGTATTTT. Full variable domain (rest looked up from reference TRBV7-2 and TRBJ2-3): GAGVSQSPSNKVTEKGKDVELRCDPISGHTALYWYRQSLGQGLEFLIYFQGNSAPDKSGLPSDRFSAERTGGSVSTLTIQRTQQEDSAVYLCASSLRGSTDTQYFGPGTRLTVL.

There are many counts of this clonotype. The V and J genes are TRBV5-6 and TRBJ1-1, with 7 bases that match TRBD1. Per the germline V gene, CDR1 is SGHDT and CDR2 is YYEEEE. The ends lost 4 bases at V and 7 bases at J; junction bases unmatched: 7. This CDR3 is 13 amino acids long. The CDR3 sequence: CASSLGGEIEAFF. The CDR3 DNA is TGTGCCAGCAGCCTAGGGGGCGAAATTGAAGCTTTCTTT.

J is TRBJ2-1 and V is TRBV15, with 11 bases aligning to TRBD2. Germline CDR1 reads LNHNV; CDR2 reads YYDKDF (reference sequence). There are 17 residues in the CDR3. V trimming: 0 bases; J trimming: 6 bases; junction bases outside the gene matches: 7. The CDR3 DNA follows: TGTGCCACCAGCAGAGAGGGTGGTAGCGGGAGGGCCAATGAGCAGTTCTTC. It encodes CATSREGGSGRANEQFF.

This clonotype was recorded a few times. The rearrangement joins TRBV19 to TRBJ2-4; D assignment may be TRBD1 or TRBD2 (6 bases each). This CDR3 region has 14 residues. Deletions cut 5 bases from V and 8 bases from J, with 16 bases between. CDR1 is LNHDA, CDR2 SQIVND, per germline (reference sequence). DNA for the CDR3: TGTGCCAGTAGTTTGGGGGGCATGGGAGACATTCAGTACTTC. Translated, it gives CASSLGGMGDIQYF.

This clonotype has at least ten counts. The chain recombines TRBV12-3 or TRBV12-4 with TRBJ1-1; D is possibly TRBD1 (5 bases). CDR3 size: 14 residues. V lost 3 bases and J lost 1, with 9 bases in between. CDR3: CASSLSQGNTEAFF. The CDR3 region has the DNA TGTGCCAGCAGTTTGTCGCAGGGGAACACTGAAGCTTTCTTT.